This T cell receptor beta chain was profiled in a study of blood T cell repertoires in COVID-19. Turning to the study itself: Some COVID-19 samples were acute and others convalescent; all came from the United States, Italy and Spain. PBMCs, B-cell-depleted T cells, or T cells provided the cDNA or gDNA that made up the material.

In the original processing: It was from reference gene primer amplification that nucleated cell counts were estimated. Sequenced by immunoSEQ multiplex PCR; TCRdb stores in-frame clones only, minus some. Clone size and the V and J calls come from that table; the DNA yielded D and trimming. The sample holds approximately 56,000 clones; around nine tenths are singletons and the top ten take 9%. The sequenced sample consisted of peripheral blood. The sequence derives from a man older than 75 with active or convalescent COVID-19.

The CDR3 DNA is TGTGCCAGCAAGCCGGCGAGAGGGAATAATTCACCCCTCCACTTT. It yields the protein CASKPARGNNSPLHF. The V call is TRBV6-5, the J call TRBJ1-6; D not resolved. CDR3 length equals 15 residues. Germline values: CDR1 MNHEY, CDR2 SVGAGI. The V and J ends lost 7 bases and 5 bases respectively, with 15 bases between them.